This entry is about one T cell receptor (beta chain). This specimen belongs to a study of blood T cell repertoires in COVID-19. It was during active infection that Seattle patients were enrolled and then longitudinally followed. The CDR3 is 15 residues long. TCRdb keeps only in-frame clones here, not all; method: immunoSEQ multiplex PCR. The sample carries 140,000 to 150,000 clones, around 89% recorded once. The source material was peripheral blood. V is TRBV7-5 and J is TRBJ1-4; the D call TRBD1 from the table was never checked on the DNA. TRBV7-5 is a pseudogene segment. The clonotype comes from a human donor with COVID-19, enrolled during active disease. The donor label of this sample is uncertain. In DNA form, the CDR3 reads TGTGTCAGAAGCCCAGGGGTGGAAAGGTGTGAAAAACTGTTTTTT. It translates to CVRSPGVERCEKLFF.